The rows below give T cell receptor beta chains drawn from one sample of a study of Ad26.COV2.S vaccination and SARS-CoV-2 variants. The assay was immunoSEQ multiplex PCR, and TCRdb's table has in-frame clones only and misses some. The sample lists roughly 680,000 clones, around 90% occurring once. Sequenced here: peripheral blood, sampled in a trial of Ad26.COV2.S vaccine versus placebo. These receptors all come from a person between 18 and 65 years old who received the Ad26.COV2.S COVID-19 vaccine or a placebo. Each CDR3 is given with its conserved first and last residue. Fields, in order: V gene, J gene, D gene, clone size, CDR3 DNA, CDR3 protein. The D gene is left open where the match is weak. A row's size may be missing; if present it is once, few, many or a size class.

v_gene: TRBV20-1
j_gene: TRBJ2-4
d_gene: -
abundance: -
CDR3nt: TGCAGTGCTAGAGATCCGGTAATTCAGTACTTC
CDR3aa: CSARDPVIQYF

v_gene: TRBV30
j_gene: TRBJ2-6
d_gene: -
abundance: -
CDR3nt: TGTGCCTGGAGACGACCGGGGGCCAACGTCCTGACTTTC
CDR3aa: CAWRRPGANVLTF

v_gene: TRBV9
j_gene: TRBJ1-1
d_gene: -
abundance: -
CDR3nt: TGTGCCAGCAGCGTAGAGGCAGCGAACACTGAAGCTTTCTTT
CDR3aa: CASSVEAANTEAFF

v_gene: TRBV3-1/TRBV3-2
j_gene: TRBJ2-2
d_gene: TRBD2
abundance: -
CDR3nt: TGTGCCAGCAGCCAAGATGGACTAGTCGCCACCGGGGAGCTGTTTTTT
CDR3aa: CASSQDGLVATGELFF

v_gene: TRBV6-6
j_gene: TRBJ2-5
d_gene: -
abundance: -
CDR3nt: TGTGCCAGCAGTTACCACCCGGAAGAGACCCAGTACTTC
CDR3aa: CASSYHPEETQYF

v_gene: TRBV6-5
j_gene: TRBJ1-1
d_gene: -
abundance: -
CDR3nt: TGTGCCAGCAGTTACTCGGCGGGGGGCCTCACTGAAGCTTTCTTT
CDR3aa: CASSYSAGGLTEAFF

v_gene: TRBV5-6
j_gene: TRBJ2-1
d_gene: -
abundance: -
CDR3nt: TGTGCCAGCAGCGCATACAATGAGCAGTTCTTC
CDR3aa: CASSAYNEQFF

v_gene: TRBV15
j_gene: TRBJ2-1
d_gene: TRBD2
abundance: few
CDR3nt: TGTGCCACCAGCAGAGATAGGACTAGCGGGTTGAATAGCTACAATGAGCAGTTCTTC
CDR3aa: CATSRDRTSGLNSYNEQFF

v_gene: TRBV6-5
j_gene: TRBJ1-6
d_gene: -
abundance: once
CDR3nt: TGTGCCAGCAGCCGCGTGGACCGCCTTTCACCCCTCCACTTT
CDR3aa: CASSRVDRLSPLHF

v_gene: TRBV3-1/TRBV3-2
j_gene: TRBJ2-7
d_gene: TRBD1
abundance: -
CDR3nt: TGTGCCAGCGGCGACAGGGGGCACTACGAGCAGTACTTC
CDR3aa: CASGDRGHYEQYF

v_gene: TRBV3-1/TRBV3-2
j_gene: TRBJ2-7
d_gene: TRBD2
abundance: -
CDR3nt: TGTGCCAGCAGCCAAGGTGTGTCGGGGGGAAGGAGCTCCTACGAGCAGTACTTC
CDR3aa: CASSQGVSGGRSSYEQYF

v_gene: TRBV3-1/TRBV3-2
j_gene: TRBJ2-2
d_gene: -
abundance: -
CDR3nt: TGTGCCAGCAGCCACCTTACTACCGGGGAGCTGTTTTTT
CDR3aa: CASSHLTTGELFF

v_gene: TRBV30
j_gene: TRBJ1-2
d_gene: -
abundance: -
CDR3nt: TGTGCCTGGAACAACGGTCTTTATGGCTACACCTTC
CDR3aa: CAWNNGLYGYTF

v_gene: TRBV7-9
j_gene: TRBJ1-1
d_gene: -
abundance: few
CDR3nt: TGTGCCAGCGGTCCGGCGGAAGCTCGGGAAGCTTTCTTT
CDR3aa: CASGPAEAREAFF

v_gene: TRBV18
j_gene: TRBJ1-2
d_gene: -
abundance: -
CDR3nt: TGTGCCAGCTCACCACCGAGCAACGGGAACTATGGCTACACCTTC
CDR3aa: CASSPPSNGNYGYTF

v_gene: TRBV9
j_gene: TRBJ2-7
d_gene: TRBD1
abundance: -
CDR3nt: TGTGCCAGCAGCTCACAGGGGTTTTTTGGCGAGCAGTACTTC
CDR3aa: CASSSQGFFGEQYF

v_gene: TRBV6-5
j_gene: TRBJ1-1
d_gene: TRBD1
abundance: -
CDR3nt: TGTGCCAGCAGTTATAGGGGGCCGAACACTGAAGCTTTCTTT
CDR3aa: CASSYRGPNTEAFF

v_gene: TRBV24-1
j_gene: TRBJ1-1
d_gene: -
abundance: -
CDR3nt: TGTGCCACCAGGGCAGGGTTAAGGAGCACTGAAGCTTTCTTT
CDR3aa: CATRAGLRSTEAFF

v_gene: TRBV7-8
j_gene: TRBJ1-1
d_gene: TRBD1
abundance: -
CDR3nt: TGTGCCAGCAGCTCCGACAGGGGCACTGAAGCTTTCTTT
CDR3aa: CASSSDRGTEAFF

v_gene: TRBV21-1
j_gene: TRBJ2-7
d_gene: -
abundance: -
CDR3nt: TGTGCCAGCAGCCTACCGAAGACAGGGTTCGAGCAGTACTTC
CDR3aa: CASSLPKTGFEQYF

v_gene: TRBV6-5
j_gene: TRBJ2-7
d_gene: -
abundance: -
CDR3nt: TGTGCCAGCAGTTACGATCCCTCCTCCCACTACGAGCAGTACTTC
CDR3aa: CASSYDPSSHYEQYF

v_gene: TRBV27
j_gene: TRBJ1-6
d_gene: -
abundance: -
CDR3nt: TGTGCCAGCAACCCGGGGGCCAATTCACCCCTCCACTTT
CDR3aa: CASNPGANSPLHF

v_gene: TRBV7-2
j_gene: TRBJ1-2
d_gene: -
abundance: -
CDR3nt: TGTGCCAGCAGCTCCCGGACCGCCGGGGATGGTGGCTACACCTTC
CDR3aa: CASSSRTAGDGGYTF

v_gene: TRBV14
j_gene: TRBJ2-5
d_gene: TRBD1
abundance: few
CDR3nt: TGTGCCAGCAGCCAAGTCCGCCGACAGGGGGAGACCCAGTACTTC
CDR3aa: CASSQVRRQGETQYF

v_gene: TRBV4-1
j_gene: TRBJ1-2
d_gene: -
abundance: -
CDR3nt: TGCGCCAGCAGCCAATCGGGAGGGGGAATTCTCCACGGCTACACCTTC
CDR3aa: CASSQSGGGILHGYTF

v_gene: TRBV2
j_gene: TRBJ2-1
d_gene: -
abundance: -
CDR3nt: TGTGCCAGCAGGAGCCGGTTATATGAGCAGTTCTTC
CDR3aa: CASRSRLYEQFF

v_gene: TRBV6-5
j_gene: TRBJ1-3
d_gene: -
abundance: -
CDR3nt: TGTGCCAGCAGTTACGGGCAGGGGTCGTCTGGAAACACCATATATTTT
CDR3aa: CASSYGQGSSGNTIYF

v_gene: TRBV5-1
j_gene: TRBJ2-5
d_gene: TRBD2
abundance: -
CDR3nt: TGCGCCAGCAGCAACCGACTAGCGGGAGGACCAGAGACCCAGTACTTC
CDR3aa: CASSNRLAGGPETQYF

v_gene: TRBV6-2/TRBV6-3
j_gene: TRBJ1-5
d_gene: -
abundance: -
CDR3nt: TGTGCCAGCAGTTATTTGCTGGGCGGTCAGCCCCAGCATTTT
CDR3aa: CASSYLLGGQPQHF

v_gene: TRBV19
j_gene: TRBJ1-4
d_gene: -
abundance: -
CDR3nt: TGTGCCAGTAGTCCGTGGCTGGATGGGGATGAAAAACTGTTTTTT
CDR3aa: CASSPWLDGDEKLFF

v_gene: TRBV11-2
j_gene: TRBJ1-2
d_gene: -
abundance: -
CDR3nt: TGTGCCAGCAGCCGCTCAGGGCCGGAAATAACTGGCTACACCTTC
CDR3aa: CASSRSGPEITGYTF

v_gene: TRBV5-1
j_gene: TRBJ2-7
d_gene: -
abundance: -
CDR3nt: TGCGCCAGCAGCGGGGGCCAAAACTACGAGCAGTACTTC
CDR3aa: CASSGGQNYEQYF

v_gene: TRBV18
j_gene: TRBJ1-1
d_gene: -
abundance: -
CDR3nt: TGTGCCAGCTCACCCCAGACAAACACTGAAGCTTTCTTT
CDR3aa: CASSPQTNTEAFF

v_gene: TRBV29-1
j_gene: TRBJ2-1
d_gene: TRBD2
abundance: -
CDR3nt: TGCAGCGTTGAGGGACTAGCGGACTACAATGAGCAGTTCTTC
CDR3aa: CSVEGLADYNEQFF

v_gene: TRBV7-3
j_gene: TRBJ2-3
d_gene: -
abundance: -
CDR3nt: TGTGCCAGCAGCTTATACCGCACAGATACGCAGTATTTT
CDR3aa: CASSLYRTDTQYF

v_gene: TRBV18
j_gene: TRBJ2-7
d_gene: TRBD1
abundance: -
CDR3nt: TGTGCCAGCTCTTTATTACCGGGACAGACGCTTTACGAGCAGTACTTC
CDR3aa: CASSLLPGQTLYEQYF

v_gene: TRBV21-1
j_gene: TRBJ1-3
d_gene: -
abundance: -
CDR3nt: TGTGCCAGCAGCAAAGAAGGACAGGGCGCTGGAAACACCATATATTTT
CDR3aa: CASSKEGQGAGNTIYF

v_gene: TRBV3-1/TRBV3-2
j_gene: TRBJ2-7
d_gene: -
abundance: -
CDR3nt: TGTGCCAGCAGCCTTAGTGACGAGCAGTACTTC
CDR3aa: CASSLSDEQYF

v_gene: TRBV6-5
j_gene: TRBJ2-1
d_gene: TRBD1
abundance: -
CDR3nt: TGTGCCAGCAGCAGCCGGGACAGCTCCTACAATGAGCAGTTCTTC
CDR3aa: CASSSRDSSYNEQFF

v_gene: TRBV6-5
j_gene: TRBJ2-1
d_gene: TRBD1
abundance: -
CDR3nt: TGTGCCAGCAGTTCCTCCGGGACAGCAAACAATGAGCAGTTCTTC
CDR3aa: CASSSSGTANNEQFF